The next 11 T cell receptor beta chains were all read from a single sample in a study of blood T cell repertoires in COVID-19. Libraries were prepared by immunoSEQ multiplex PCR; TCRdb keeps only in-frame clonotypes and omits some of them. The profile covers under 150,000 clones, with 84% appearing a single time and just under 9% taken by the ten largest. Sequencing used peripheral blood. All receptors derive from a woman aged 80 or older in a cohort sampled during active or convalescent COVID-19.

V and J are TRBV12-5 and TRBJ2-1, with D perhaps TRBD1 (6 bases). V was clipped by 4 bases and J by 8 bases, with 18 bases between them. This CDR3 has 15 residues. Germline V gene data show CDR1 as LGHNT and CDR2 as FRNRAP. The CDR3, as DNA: TGTGCTAGTGGTTCCGGACAGTTAGCTCGGGATGAGCAGTTCTTC. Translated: CASGSGQLARDEQFF. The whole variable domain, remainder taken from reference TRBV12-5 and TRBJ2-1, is DARVTQTPRHKVTEMGQEVTMRCQPILGHNTVFWYRQTMMQGLELLAYFRNRAPLDDSGMPKDRFSAEMPDATLATLKIQPSEPRDSAVYFCASGSGQLARDEQFFGPGTRLTVL.

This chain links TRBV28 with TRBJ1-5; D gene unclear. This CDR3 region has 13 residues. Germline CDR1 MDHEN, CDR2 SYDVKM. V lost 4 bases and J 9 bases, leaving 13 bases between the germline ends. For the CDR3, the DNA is TGTGCCAGCAGTTCAGACACCGTTCGGCCCCAGCATTTT. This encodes CASSSDTVRPQHF.

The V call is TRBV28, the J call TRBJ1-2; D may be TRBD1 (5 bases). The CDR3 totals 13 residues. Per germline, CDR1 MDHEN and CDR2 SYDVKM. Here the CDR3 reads CAWGGEANYGYTF. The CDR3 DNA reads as TGTGCATGGGGGGGAGAAGCTAACTATGGCTACACCTTC.

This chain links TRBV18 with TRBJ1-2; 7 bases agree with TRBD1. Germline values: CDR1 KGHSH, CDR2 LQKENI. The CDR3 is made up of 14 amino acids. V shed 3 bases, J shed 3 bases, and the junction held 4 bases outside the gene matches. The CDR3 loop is CASSPTGEDYGYTF. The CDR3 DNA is TGTGCCAGCTCACCTACAGGGGAGGACTATGGCTACACCTTC.

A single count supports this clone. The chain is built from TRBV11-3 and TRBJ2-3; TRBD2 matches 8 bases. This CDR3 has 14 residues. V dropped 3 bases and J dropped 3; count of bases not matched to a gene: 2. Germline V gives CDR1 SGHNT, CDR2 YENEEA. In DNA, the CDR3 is TGTGCCAGCAGCTTTGGGACTAGAACAGATACGCAGTATTTT. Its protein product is CASSFGTRTDTQYF. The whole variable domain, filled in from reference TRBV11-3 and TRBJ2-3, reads EAGVVQSPRYKIIEKKQPVAFWCNPISGHNTLYWYLQNLGQGPELLIRYENEEAVDDSQLPKDRFSAERLKGVDSTLKIQPAELGDSAVYLCASSFGTRTDTQYFGPGTRLTVL.

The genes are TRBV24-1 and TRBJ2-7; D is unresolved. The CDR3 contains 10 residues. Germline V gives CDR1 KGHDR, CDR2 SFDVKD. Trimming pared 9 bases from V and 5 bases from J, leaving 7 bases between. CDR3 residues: CATHRDEQYV. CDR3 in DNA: TGTGCCACCCACCGGGACGAGCAGTACGTC.

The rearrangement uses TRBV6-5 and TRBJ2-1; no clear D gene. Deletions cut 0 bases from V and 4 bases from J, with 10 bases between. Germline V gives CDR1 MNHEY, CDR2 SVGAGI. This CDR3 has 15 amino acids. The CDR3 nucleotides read TGTGCCAGCAGTTACTCTAATCAGGCGTACAATGAGCAGTTCTTC. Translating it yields CASSYSNQAYNEQFF.

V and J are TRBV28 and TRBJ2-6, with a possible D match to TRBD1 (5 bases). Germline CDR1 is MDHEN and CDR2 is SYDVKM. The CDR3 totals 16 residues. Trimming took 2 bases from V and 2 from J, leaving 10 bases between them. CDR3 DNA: TGTGCCAGCAGTTTACAGGGTCACGCTGGGGCCAACGTCCTGACTTTC. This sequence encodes CASSLQGHAGANVLTF.

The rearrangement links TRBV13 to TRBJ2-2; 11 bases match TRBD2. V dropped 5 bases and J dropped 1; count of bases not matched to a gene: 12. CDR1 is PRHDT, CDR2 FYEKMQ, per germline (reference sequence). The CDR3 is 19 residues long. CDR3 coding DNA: TGTGCCAGCAGCAAAAGGGCTCTAGCGGGGGGCGTGAACACCGGGGAGCTGTTTTTT. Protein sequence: CASSKRALAGGVNTGELFF.

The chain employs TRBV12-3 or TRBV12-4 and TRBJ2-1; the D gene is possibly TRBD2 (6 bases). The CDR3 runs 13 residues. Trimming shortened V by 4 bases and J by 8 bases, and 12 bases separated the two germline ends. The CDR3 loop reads CASSSSASDEQFF. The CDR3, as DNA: TGTGCCAGCAGTTCCTCGGCTAGCGATGAGCAGTTCTTC.

CDR3 residues: CASSGTRGNGKQYF. DNA for the CDR3: TGTGCCAGCAGCGGGACCAGGGGGAATGGGAAGCAGTACTTC. The chain carries TRBV5-4 and TRBJ2-7, with 7 positions matching TRBD1. This CDR3 region has 14 residues. V shed 4 bases and J 8 bases; nucleotides not matched to a gene: 12. Germline assignment: CDR1 SGHNT and CDR2 YYREEE (reference sequence).